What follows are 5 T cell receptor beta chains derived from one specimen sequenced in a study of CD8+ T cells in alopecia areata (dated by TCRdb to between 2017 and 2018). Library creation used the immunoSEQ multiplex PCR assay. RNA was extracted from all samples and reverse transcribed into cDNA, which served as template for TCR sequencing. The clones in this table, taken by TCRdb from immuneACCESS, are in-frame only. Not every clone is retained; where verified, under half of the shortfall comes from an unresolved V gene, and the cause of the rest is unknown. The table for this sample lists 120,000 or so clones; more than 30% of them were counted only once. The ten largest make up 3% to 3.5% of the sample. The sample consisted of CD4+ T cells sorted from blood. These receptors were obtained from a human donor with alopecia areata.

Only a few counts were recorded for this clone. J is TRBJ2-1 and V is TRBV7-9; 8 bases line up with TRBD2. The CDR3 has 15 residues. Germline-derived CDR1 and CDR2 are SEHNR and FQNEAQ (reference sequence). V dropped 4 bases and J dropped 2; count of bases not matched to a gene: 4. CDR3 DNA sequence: TGTGCCAGCAGCTCACCGGGACTAGCCTACAATGAGCAGTTCTTC. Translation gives CASSSPGLAYNEQFF.

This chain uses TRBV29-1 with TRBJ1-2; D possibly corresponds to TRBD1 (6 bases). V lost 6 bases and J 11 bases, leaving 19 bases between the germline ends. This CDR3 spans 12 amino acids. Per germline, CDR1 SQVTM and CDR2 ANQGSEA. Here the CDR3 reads CSVTGLSFGYTF. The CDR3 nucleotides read TGCAGCGTGACAGGCCTGTCCTTCGGTTACACCTTC. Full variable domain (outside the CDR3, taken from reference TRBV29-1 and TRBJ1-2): SAVISQKPSRDICQRGTSLTIQCQVDSQVTMMFWYRQQPGQSLTLIATANQGSEATYESGFVIDKFPISRPNLTFSTLTVSNMSPEDSSIYLCSVTGLSFGYTFGSGTRLTVV.

This CDR3 reads CASSITGTGGNEQYF. CDR3 nucleotide sequence: TGTGCCAGTAGTATCACCGGGACAGGGGGCAACGAGCAGTACTTC. V is TRBV19 and J is TRBJ2-7; 12 positions match TRBD1. CDR3 size: 15 residues. Unmatched junction bases numbered 5, after V lost 3 bases and J lost 5 bases. The V gene's germline CDR1 is LNHDA and CDR2 SQIVND (reference sequence). The whole variable domain, remainder taken from reference TRBV19 and TRBJ2-7, is DGGITQSPKYLFRKEGQNVTLSCEQNLNHDAMYWYRQDPGQGLRLIYYSQIVNDFQKGDIAEGYSVSREKKESFPLTVTSAQKNPTAFYLCASSITGTGGNEQYFGPGTRLTVT.

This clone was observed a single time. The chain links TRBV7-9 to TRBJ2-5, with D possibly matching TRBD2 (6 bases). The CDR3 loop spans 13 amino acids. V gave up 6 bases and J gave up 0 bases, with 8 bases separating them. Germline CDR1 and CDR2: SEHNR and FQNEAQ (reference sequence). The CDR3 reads CASSWGDQETQYF. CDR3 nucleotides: TGTGCCAGCAGTTGGGGGGACCAAGAGACCCAGTACTTC.

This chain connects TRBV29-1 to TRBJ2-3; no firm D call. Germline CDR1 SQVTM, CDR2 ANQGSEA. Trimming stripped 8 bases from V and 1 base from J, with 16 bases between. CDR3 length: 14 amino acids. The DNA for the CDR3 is TGCAGCACCAAAGGCCAGACGGGCACAGATACGCAGTATTTT. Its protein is CSTKGQTGTDTQYF.